Sequencing of this TCR beta chain was carried out in a study of T cell repertoires in cytomegalovirus infection. Study-level information: HLA-B-restricted CMV epitopes that are well studied, plus recently identified HLA-C-restricted ones, were used by the study. TCR beta signatures that were public indicated CMV infection and matching HLA type.

General study results and limits: HLA-C-restricted CMV-specific TCR beta clonotypes prevailed in the ex vivo response.

This CDR3 has 16 amino acids. Per germline, CDR1 SGHVS and CDR2 FNYEAQ. V dropped 3 bases and J dropped 8; count of bases not matched to a gene: 11. TCRdb ran MiXCR on the reads and lists one entry per CDR3 protein. The table includes about 470,000 distinct CDR3 sequences, under 55% detected once. About this clonotype: Its matching antigen is unknown.

Sequences were derived from cultured PBMCs, sampled from culture after CMV antigen stimulation. The chain joins TRBV7-6 to TRBJ1-2; TRBD1 matches at 11 bases. The TCR originated in a human donor in good health (CMV status not recorded). Some clones in this sample may be carry-over from other donors' samples. The CDR3 nucleotides are TGTGCCAGCAGCTTGACCGGGACAGGGGGTTTGTACGGCTACACCTTC. Encoded protein: CASSLTGTGGLYGYTF.